These 29 T cell receptor beta chains originate from one sample sequenced in a study of T-cell memory formation after mild COVID-19 (dated by TCRdb to about 2021). Library preparation employed 5' RACE. For sequencing, an Illumina NovaSeq 6000 was employed. Through fastp at Q25 and MiXCR, TCRdb rebuilt clones from the public reads, retaining in-frame beta chains. Rows with a matching CDR3 protein are joined into one entry that keeps the most common DNA and genes. The sample profile shows a few hundred thousand distinct CDR3 sequences; 16% of them were found once. Roughly 21% of the sample is in the top ten clones. Material for sequencing was PBMCs or a T cell subset sorted from them (not recorded which). Receptor source: a man aged 18 to 30 who had mild COVID-19 (a few samples of this study predate the infection). The sample titles of this study are shuffled in the database, so cell type and time point are left out; the donor was told from shared clones.

This clonotype occurred many times. The CDR3 nucleotides read TGTGCCAGCAGACGGGACCGCGCCTACGAGCAGTACTTC. Translating it yields CASRRDRAYEQYF. V gene TRBV7-9 combines with J gene TRBJ2-7; D is tentatively TRBD1 or TRBD2 (5 bases each). The CDR3 runs 13 residues. Germline-derived CDR1 and CDR2 are SEHNR and FQNEAQ (reference sequence). With 6 bases removed from V and 2 bases from J, the gap between germline ends came to 11 bases. Supplemented by reference TRBV7-9 and TRBJ2-7, the full variable domain reads DTGVSQNPRHKITKRGQNVTFRCDPISEHNRLYWYRQTLGQGPEFLTYFQNEAQLEKSRLLSDRFSAERPKGSFSTLEIQRTEQGDSAMYLCASRRDRAYEQYFGPGTRLTVT.

The chain employs TRBV5-1 and TRBJ2-3; D possibly uses TRBD1 or TRBD2 (5 bases each). The germline V gene has CDR1 SGHRS and CDR2 YFSETQ. The CDR3 spans 15 residues. The germline V and J ends were trimmed by 0 bases and 0 bases, with 8 bases remaining between them. CDR3: CASSLVGESTDTQYF. CDR3 in DNA: TGCGCCAGCAGCTTGGTAGGGGAGAGCACAGATACGCAGTATTTT.

The chain employs TRBV12-3 or TRBV12-4 and TRBJ1-6, with TRBD1 matching over 10 bases. This CDR3 is 16 amino acids long. The V and J ends lost 7 bases and 7 bases, in that order; junction bases with no gene match: 10. Here the CDR3 reads CASTLGEGQGNSPLHF. CDR3 bases: TGTGCCAGCACCCTCGGGGAGGGACAGGGGAATTCACCCCTCCACTTT.

This clonotype was recorded many times. The chain has TRBV24-1 and TRBJ2-1; D gene ambiguous. The CDR3 sequence is 14 residues long. Germline values: CDR1 KGHDR, CDR2 SFDVKD. Trimming shortened V by 9 bases and J by 0 bases, and 11 bases separated the two germline ends. CDR3 DNA: TGTGCCACCGCCCCCGCCGGCTCCTACAATGAGCAGTTCTTC. This gives the protein CATAPAGSYNEQFF.

The chain combines TRBV7-7 with TRBJ1-3; 7 nucleotides match TRBD1. Trimming removed 2 bases from V and 0 bases from J; junction bases left unmatched: 16. The length of the CDR3 is 20 residues. The germline gives CDR1 SSHAT, CDR2 FNYEAQ (reference sequence). The CDR3 spells CASSLPLEPDTGVSGNTIYF. The CDR3, as DNA: TGTGCCAGCAGCTTACCCTTAGAACCCGATACAGGGGTCTCTGGAAACACCATATATTTT.

This chain links TRBV29-1 with TRBJ2-3; TRBD1 or TRBD2 may be the D gene (6 bases each). This CDR3 spans 16 amino acids. From germline, CDR1 is SQVTM and CDR2 ANQGSEA. Trimming shortened V by 3 bases and J by 0 bases, and 16 bases separated the two germline ends. In nucleotides, the CDR3 is TGCAGCGTTGACGGTTACAGGGACTTGAGCACAGATACGCAGTATTTT. Translated, it gives CSVDGYRDLSTDTQYF.

The chain recombines TRBV2 with TRBJ2-7, with 13 bases identical to TRBD2. Losses at the gene ends were 11 bases for V and 5 bases for J; bases not matched to a gene: 9. The CDR3 is 14 residues long. Per germline, CDR1 SNHLY and CDR2 FYNNEI. The CDR3 DNA sequence: TGTGCCTTTAGGACTAGCGGGGGACCCCACGAGCAGTACGTC. Translation gives CAFRTSGGPHEQYV.

This clonotype was picked up many times. The chain couples TRBV29-1 to TRBJ2-5, with D tentatively TRBD2 (5 bases). The CDR3 length is 14 residues. The ends were cut back, 5 bases at V and 5 bases at J, with 18 bases in the middle. Germline V gene data show CDR1 as SQVTM and CDR2 as ANQGSEA. This chain's CDR3 is CSVKSRDRGETQYF. CDR3 in DNA: TGCAGCGTTAAAAGCCGCGATCGAGGGGAGACCCAGTACTTC.

In this sample, this clonotype turned up a few times. The chain has TRBV6-6 and TRBJ1-5; the match to TRBD1 covers 10 bases. The CDR3 spans 15 residues. V lost 4 bases, J lost 11 bases, and 11 bases stayed unmatched. CDR1 and CDR2 from the germline V gene are MNHNY and SVGAGI (reference sequence). CDR3 nucleotides: TGTGCCAGCAGTTCGGGACAGGGGAGGCCAGGTACCCAGCATTTT. This codes for CASSSGQGRPGTQHF.

With regard to this clonotype: This clone may be a read error of a much larger clone one base away. The V call is TRBV7-2, the J call TRBJ2-3, with D possibly being TRBD2 (6 bases). This CDR3 comprises 20 residues. Germline loops: CDR1 SGHTA, CDR2 FQGNSA. V lost 8 bases and J lost 2, with 32 bases in between. The CDR3 protein is CASSPAARLARGQTTDTQYF. CDR3 coding DNA: TGTGCCAGCTCCCCGGCGGCAAGGCTAGCGAGGGGTCAGACCACAGATACGCAGTATTTT.

The chain has TRBV6-6 and TRBJ2-3; tentative D call: TRBD2 (7 bases). CDR3 length equals 15 residues. V lost 6 bases, J lost 3 bases, and 16 bases lay in between. Germline V lookup: CDR1 MNHNY, CDR2 SVGAGI (reference sequence). In nucleotides, the CDR3 is TGTGCCAGCAGGTTCGGGGGGCGCGGGACAGATACGCAGTATTTT. The encoded protein is CASRFGGRGTDTQYF.

The chain joins TRBV11-3 to TRBJ1-1, with D maybe TRBD1 (6 bases). Germline lookup yields CDR1 SGHNT and CDR2 YENEEA. Trimming stripped 0 bases from V and 9 bases from J, with 11 bases between. The CDR3 runs to 13 residues. The CDR3 nucleotides read TGTGCCAGCAGCTTAGATCTAGGACAGAAAGCTTTCTTT. Translated: CASSLDLGQKAFF. The full variable domain, its missing parts supplied by reference TRBV11-3 and TRBJ1-1, is EAGVVQSPRYKIIEKKQPVAFWCNPISGHNTLYWYLQNLGQGPELLIRYENEEAVDDSQLPKDRFSAERLKGVDSTLKIQPAELGDSAVYLCASSLDLGQKAFFGQGTRLTVV.

V gene TRBV2 combines with J gene TRBJ2-3; the D gene could be TRBD1 or TRBD2 (6 bases each). CDR1 is SNHLY, CDR2 FYNNEI, per germline. This CDR3 comprises 15 residues. Trimming cost V 3 bases and J 4 bases, with 14 bases left between them. CDR3: CASSDPGGLADTQYF. The CDR3 DNA is TGTGCCAGCAGTGATCCTGGGGGGCTGGCAGATACGCAGTATTTT. The complete variable domain, with remaining parts taken from reference TRBV2 and TRBJ2-3, reads EPEVTQTPSHQVTQMGQEVILRCVPISNHLYFYWYRQILGQKVEFLVSFYNNEISEKSEIFDDQFSVERPDGSNFTLKIRSTKLEDSAMYFCASSDPGGLADTQYFGPGTRLTVL.

This clonotype was detected only a few times. The chain carries TRBV5-1 and TRBJ2-2; no clear D. The CDR3 runs 15 residues. Trimming removed 5 bases at V and 1 base at J, with 12 bases between. Per germline, CDR1 SGHRS and CDR2 YFSETQ. CDR3 in amino acids: CASRFGVLNTGELFF. CDR3 nucleotide sequence: TGCGCCAGCAGGTTTGGTGTCCTGAACACCGGGGAGCTGTTTTTT. Complete variable domain (other parts from reference TRBV5-1 and TRBJ2-2): KAGVTQTPRYLIKTRGQQVTLSCSPISGHRSVSWYQQTPGQGLQFLFEYFSETQRNKGNFPGRFSGRQFSNSRSEMNVSTLELGDSALYLCASRFGVLNTGELFFGEGSRLTVL.

V usage is TRBV4-2 and J usage is TRBJ1-1; D is undetermined. Germline CDR1 reads LGHNA; CDR2 reads YNFKEQ. V dropped 6 bases and J dropped 11 bases, with 22 bases sitting between them. CDR3 length equals 14 residues. CDR3 loop: CASRARSGVFSAFF. The CDR3 region has the DNA TGTGCCAGCAGAGCTAGGTCTGGGGTTTTTTCGGCTTTCTTT.

This chain connects TRBV7-2 to TRBJ2-3; D call uncertain. This CDR3 has 13 residues. Deletions cut 4 bases from V and 6 bases from J, with 11 bases between. Germline lookup yields CDR1 SGHTA and CDR2 FQGNSA. DNA for the CDR3: TGTGCCAGCAGCTCCCGGGTGGCGGATACGCAGTATTTT. Amino acids: CASSSRVADTQYF.

The CDR3 DNA sequence: TGCAGCGTTGAATCGGAGCAGGGAAGCTCCTACAATGAGCAGTTCTTC. Protein: CSVESEQGSSYNEQFF. The V and J genes are TRBV29-1 and TRBJ2-1; D is perhaps TRBD1 (5 bases). CDR3 length: 16 residues. CDR1 SQVTM and CDR2 ANQGSEA come from the germline V gene. The germline V and J ends were trimmed by 2 bases and 0 bases, with 14 bases remaining between them.

The genes are TRBV18 and TRBJ2-7, with D unclear. Trimming left V 2 bases short and J 5 bases short, with 7 bases between. CDR3 length: 12 residues. Looked up from germline, CDR1 is KGHSH and CDR2 is LQKENI. CDR3 nucleotides: TGTGCCAGCTCACCAGCTTTCCACGAGCAGTACTTC. Protein product: CASSPAFHEQYF.

This clonotype was counted between two and nine times. The chain combines TRBV6-2 or TRBV6-3 with TRBJ2-7; D perhaps matches TRBD1 (5 bases). This CDR3 has 16 amino acids. From germline, CDR1 is MNHEY and CDR2 SVGEGT. Trimming left V 0 bases short and J 2 bases short, with 14 bases between. As DNA, the CDR3 is TGTGCCAGCAGTTACTCGAAGCAGGGCCTTCCCTACGAGCAGTACTTC. Protein product: CASSYSKQGLPYEQYF.

The chain is built from TRBV4-1 and TRBJ2-7; 8 bases match TRBD2. There are 15 residues in the CDR3. The V gene end was trimmed by 4 bases and the J gene end by 3 bases; junction bases not matched to a gene: 8. Germline V gene lookup returns CDR1 MGHRA and CDR2 YSYEKL. CDR3 residues: CASSPREGGLYEQYF. CDR3 nucleotides: TGCGCCAGCAGCCCTCGGGAGGGGGGCCTCTACGAGCAGTACTTC.

The CDR3 region has the DNA TGTGCCAGCAGCCATAAAGAAAGGGGACGAATCAATCAGCCCCAGCATTTT. Its translation is CASSHKERGRINQPQHF. The chain recombines TRBV21-1 with TRBJ1-5; no check of the table's D call, TRBD1, against the DNA was made. TRBV21-1 is a pseudogene segment. The CDR3 extends over 17 amino acids.

This clonotype was seen a handful of times. The V and J genes are TRBV7-2 and TRBJ2-1; 9 bases fit TRBD2. V shed 1 base, J shed 7 bases, and the junction held 11 bases outside the gene matches. Germline V gene sequence: CDR1 SGHTA, CDR2 FQGNSA. The CDR3 sequence is 17 residues long. The CDR3 nucleotides are TGTGCCAGCAGCTTAGTTAGCGGGGGCCGCGTGGGGAATGAGCAGTTCTTC. Its protein product is CASSLVSGGRVGNEQFF.

The CDR3 region is CASSSDSNEQFF. CDR3 in DNA: TGTGCCAGCAGCTCAGACAGCAATGAGCAGTTCTTC. V and J are TRBV5-5 and TRBJ2-1; a possible D gene is TRBD1 (5 bases). V gave up 3 bases and J gave up 6 bases, with 7 bases separating them. The CDR3 extends over 12 amino acids. Germline CDR1 SGHKS, CDR2 YYEKEE (reference sequence).

The CDR3 sequence: CASSHQIRGVTEAFF. The CDR3 bases are TGTGCCAGCAGCCACCAAATCAGGGGGGTCACTGAAGCTTTCTTT. The chain couples TRBV6-5 to TRBJ1-1; 7 nucleotides line up with TRBD1. J was trimmed by 4 bases and V by 6 bases; bases with no gene match: 11. Looked up from germline, CDR1 is MNHEY and CDR2 is SVGAGI. CDR3 size: 15 residues.

The chain carries TRBV4-1 and TRBJ1-2; 9 nucleotides match TRBD1. The length of the CDR3 is 15 residues. V dropped 5 bases and J dropped 2; count of bases not matched to a gene: 6. CDR1 and CDR2 (germline): MGHRA, YSYEKL. CDR3 amino acids: CASSSPGTGNYGYTF. For the CDR3, the DNA is TGCGCCAGCAGCTCACCCGGGACAGGGAACTATGGCTACACCTTC.

This clonotype was observed a handful of times. J is TRBJ1-6 and V is TRBV10-3, with 11 bases lining up with TRBD1. The CDR3 length is 14 residues. Per the germline V gene, CDR1 is ENHRY and CDR2 is SYGVKD. V lost 6 bases and J lost 9; bases outside the gene matches: 4. The CDR3 coding sequence is TGTGCCATCAGGCCGGGACAGGGGGGTTCACCCCTCCACTTT. This codes for CAIRPGQGGSPLHF.

J is TRBJ1-4 and V is TRBV7-9; weak D call: TRBD1 (5 bases). Trimming left V 5 bases short and J 0 bases short, with 13 bases between. Germline CDR1 is SEHNR and CDR2 is FQNEAQ (reference sequence). There are 16 residues in the CDR3. The CDR3 protein is CASSPGTGATNEKLFF. CDR3 DNA: TGTGCCAGCAGCCCTGGGACTGGAGCAACTAATGAAAAACTGTTTTTT.

This clonotype has ten or more counts. V and J are TRBV12-3 or TRBV12-4 and TRBJ1-1, with a tentative D call TRBD1 (6 bases). Deletions cut 2 bases from V and 0 bases from J, with 7 bases between. The length of the CDR3 is 14 residues. The CDR3 is CASSLQGMNTEAFF. DNA for the CDR3: TGTGCCAGCAGTTTACAGGGGATGAACACTGAAGCTTTCTTT.

This clonotype was counted many times. This chain uses TRBV5-4 with TRBJ1-1; D not certain. Germline lookup yields CDR1 SGHNT and CDR2 YYREEE (reference sequence). The V gene lost 0 bases and the J gene lost 1 base, with 10 bases spanning the gap. The CDR3 extends over 15 amino acids. The CDR3 region has the DNA TGTGCCAGCAGCTTGGAGGTGTGGGAGAACACTGAAGCTTTCTTT. Its protein product is CASSLEVWENTEAFF.